This T cell receptor beta chain was recorded in a study of T cell responses to AZD1222 COVID-19 vaccine. Study-wide results and limits: Seropositive at baseline were only 5 to 7 AZD1222 recipients.

Whether given at about 4 or about 12 weeks, second doses were pooled. About this clone itself: The antigen is undetermined.

Repertoires were generated with immunoSEQ multiplex PCR, while TCRdb's copy carries only in-frame clones and drops some. The sample holds about 140,000 clones, around 84% seen once. Germline V CDR1 and CDR2: MNHNS, SASEGT. The CDR3 covers 17 residues. V was cut by 0 bases and J by 5 bases, with 20 bases left in between. The clonotype comes from an adult who received the AZD1222 COVID-19 vaccine. This chain links TRBV6-1 with TRBJ2-7, with unresolved D. The material was peripheral blood, obtained 28 days after the second AZD1222 dose. The chain's CDR3 is CASSEALGQTWSDEQYF. The CDR3 DNA reads as TGTGCCAGCAGTGAAGCGCTAGGTCAAACCTGGAGCGACGAGCAGTACTTC.